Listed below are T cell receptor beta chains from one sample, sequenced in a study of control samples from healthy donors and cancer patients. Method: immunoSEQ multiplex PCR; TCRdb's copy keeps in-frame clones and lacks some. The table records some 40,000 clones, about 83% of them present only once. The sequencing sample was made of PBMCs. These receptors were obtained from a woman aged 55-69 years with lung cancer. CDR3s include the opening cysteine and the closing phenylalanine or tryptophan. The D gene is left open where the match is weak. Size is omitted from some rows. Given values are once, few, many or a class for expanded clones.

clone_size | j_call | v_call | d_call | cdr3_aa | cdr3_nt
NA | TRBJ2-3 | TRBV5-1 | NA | CASSLARVRDTQYF | TGCGCCAGCAGCTTGGCCAGGGTCAGGGATACGCAGTATTTT
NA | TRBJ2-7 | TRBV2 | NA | CASSVESDSGRVDEQYF | TGTGCCAGCAGTGTCGAATCTGACAGCGGGCGCGTCGACGAGCAGTACTTC
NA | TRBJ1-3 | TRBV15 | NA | CATERTPGSASTGNTIYF | TGTGCCACCGAGAGGACACCCGGAAGCGCCTCCACTGGAAACACCATATATTTT
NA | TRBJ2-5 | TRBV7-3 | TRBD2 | CASSLIGGGVETQYF | TGTGCCAGCAGCTTAATAGGCGGGGGGGTGGAGACCCAGTACTTC
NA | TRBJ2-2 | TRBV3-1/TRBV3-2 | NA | CASSPSSGGTGELFF | TGTGCCAGCAGCCCTAGCTCTGGGGGGACCGGGGAGCTGTTTTTT
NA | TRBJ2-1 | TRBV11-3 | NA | CASSSPEATYNEQFF | TGTGCCAGCAGCTCCCCCGAGGCAACTTACAATGAGCAGTTCTTC
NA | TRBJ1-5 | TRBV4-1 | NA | CASSQVRGNQPQHF | TGCGCCAGCAGCCAGGTACGGGGGAATCAGCCCCAGCATTTT
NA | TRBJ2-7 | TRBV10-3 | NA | CAISPSGIYEQYF | TGTGCCATCAGCCCCTCGGGAATCTACGAGCAGTACTTC
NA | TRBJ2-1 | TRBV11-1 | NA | CASSPLTGRNEQFF | TGTGCCAGCAGCCCTCTCACAGGGAGAAATGAGCAGTTCTTC
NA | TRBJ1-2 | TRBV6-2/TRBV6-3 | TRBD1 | CASSYTGAGGYTF | TGTGCCAGCAGTTACACAGGGGCGGGAGGCTACACCTTC
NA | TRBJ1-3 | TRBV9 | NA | CASSVLDSSGNTIYF | TGTGCCAGCAGCGTATTAGACAGCTCTGGAAACACCATATATTTT
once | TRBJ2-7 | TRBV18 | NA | CASSPPIGSYEQYF | TGTGCCAGCTCACCACCGATAGGCTCCTACGAGCAGTACTTC
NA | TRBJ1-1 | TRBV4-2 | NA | CASSQDQGNTEAFF | TGTGCCAGCAGCCAAGATCAGGGGAACACTGAAGCTTTCTTT
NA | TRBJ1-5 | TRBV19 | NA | CASNRRGEVGNQPQHF | TGTGCCAGTAATCGGCGGGGGGAAGTTGGCAATCAGCCCCAGCATTTT
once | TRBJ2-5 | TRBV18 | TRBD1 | CASSPDRAGGTQYF | TGTGCCAGCTCACCGGACAGGGCCGGGGGGACCCAGTACTTC
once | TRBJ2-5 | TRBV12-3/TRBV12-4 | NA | CASSYTGLETQYF | TGTGCCAGCAGCTATACAGGGTTGGAGACCCAGTACTTC
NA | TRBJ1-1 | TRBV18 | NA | CASSPQGLQVQAFF | TGTGCCAGCTCACCCCAGGGCCTCCAGGTCCAAGCTTTCTTT
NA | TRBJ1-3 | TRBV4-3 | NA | CASSQGTHKSTGNTIYF | TGCGCCAGCAGCCAAGGGACTCACAAGTCAACTGGAAACACCATATATTTT
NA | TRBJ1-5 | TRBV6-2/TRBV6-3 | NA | CASSSGQPQHF | TGTGCCAGCAGTTCGGGTCAGCCCCAGCATTTT
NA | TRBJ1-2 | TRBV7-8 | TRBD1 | CASSGRQGVNPLANYGYTF | TGTGCCAGCAGCGGCCGACAGGGCGTAAACCCCCTAGCTAACTATGGCTACACCTTC
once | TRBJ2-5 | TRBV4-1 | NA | CASSQDRALGETQYF | TGCGCCAGCAGCCAAGATCGGGCACTCGGAGAGACCCAGTACTTC
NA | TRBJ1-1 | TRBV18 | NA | CASSQTTDLNTEAFF | TGTGCCAGCTCACAAACGACCGACCTGAACACTGAAGCTTTCTTT
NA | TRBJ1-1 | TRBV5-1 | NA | CASHRPEEEDTEAFF | TGCGCCAGCCATCGGCCGGAGGAGGAAGACACTGAAGCTTTCTTT
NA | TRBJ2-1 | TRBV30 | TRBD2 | CAWTRLAGMRGEQFF | TGTGCCTGGACCAGACTAGCGGGAATGAGGGGTGAGCAGTTCTTC
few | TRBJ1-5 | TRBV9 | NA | CASSVGGTGNQPQHF | TGTGCCAGCAGCGTAGGGGGAACGGGCAATCAGCCCCAGCATTTT
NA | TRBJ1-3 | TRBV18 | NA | CASSPADTIYF | TGTGCCAGCTCACCCGCGGACACCATATATTTT
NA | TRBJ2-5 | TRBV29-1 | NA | CSVISQQETQYF | TGCAGCGTAATTAGTCAGCAAGAGACCCAGTACTTC
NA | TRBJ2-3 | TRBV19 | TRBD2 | CASSIDGLAGGPTDTQYF | TGTGCCAGTAGTATAGACGGATTAGCGGGAGGGCCGACAGATACGCAGTATTTT
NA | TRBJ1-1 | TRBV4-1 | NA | CASSDLGGPRNTEAFF | TGCGCCAGCAGCGATTTGGGGGGGCCACGAAACACTGAAGCTTTCTTT
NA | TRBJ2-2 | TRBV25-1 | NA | CASSESWLNTGELFF | TGTGCCAGCAGTGAAAGTTGGCTGAACACCGGGGAGCTGTTTTTT
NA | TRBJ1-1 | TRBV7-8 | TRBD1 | CASSPAATGTEAFF | TGTGCCAGCAGCCCCGCTGCGACAGGGACTGAAGCTTTCTTT
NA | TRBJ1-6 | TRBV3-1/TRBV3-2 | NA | CASSGGGRSPLHF | TGTGCCAGCAGCGGGGGGGGCAGATCACCCCTCCACTTT
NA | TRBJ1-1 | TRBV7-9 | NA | CASTSAARGGHTEAFF | TGTGCCAGCACCTCTGCGGCGAGGGGAGGGCACACTGAAGCTTTCTTT
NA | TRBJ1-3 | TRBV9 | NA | CASSVDTGAGASGNTIYF | TGTGCCAGCAGCGTTGATACGGGCGCAGGGGCGTCTGGAAACACCATATATTTT
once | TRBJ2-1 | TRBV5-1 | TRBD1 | CASSLEGDSYNEQFF | TGCGCCAGCAGCTTGGAGGGGGACAGCTACAATGAGCAGTTCTTC
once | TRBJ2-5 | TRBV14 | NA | CASSQDLQTQYF | TGTGCCAGCAGCCAAGATTTACAGACCCAGTACTTC
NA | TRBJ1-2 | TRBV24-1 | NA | CATSDDNYGYTF | TGTGCCACCAGTGATGACAACTATGGCTACACCTTC
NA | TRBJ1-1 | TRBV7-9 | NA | CASSLGGLNTEAFF | TGTGCCAGCAGCTTAGGGGGGCTAAACACTGAAGCTTTCTTT
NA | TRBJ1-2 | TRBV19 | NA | CASSKDRSHRNYGYTF | TGTGCCAGTAGTAAGGACAGATCACATAGAAACTATGGCTACACCTTC
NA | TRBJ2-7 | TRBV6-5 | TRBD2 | CASTSGGTHYEQYF | TGTGCCAGCACCAGCGGGGGTACCCACTACGAGCAGTACTTC
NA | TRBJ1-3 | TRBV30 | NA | CAWMSRANPIYF | TGTGCCTGGATGAGCAGGGCGAACCCCATATATTTT
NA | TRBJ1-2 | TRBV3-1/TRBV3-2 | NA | CASSQGGQGVFYTF | TGTGCCAGCAGCCAGGGAGGGCAGGGAGTATTTTACACCTTC
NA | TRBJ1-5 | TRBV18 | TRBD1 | CASSLGTGDSGQPQHF | TGTGCCAGCTCATTGGGGACAGGGGATTCAGGCCAGCCCCAGCATTTT
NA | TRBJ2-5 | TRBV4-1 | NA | CASSPYVQETQYF | TGCGCCAGCAGCCCTTACGTACAAGAGACCCAGTACTTC
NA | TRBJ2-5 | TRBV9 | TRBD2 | CASSVGAGAQETQYF | TGTGCCAGCAGCGTAGGAGCGGGGGCTCAAGAGACCCAGTACTTC
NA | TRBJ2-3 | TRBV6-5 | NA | CASSSGFGTDTQYF | TGTGCCAGCAGTTCAGGGTTTGGCACAGATACGCAGTATTTT
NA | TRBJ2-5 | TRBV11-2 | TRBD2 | CASSLGTSGTGQETQYF | TGTGCCAGCAGCTTGGGGACTAGCGGGACGGGCCAAGAGACCCAGTACTTC
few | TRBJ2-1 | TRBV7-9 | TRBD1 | CASSPRQGYNEQFF | TGTGCCAGCAGCCCACGACAGGGCTACAATGAGCAGTTCTTC
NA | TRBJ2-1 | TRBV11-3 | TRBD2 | CASSLASGGAGNEQFF | TGTGCCAGCAGCTTAGCTAGCGGGGGGGCCGGCAATGAGCAGTTCTTC
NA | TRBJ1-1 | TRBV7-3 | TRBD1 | CASSRDRASTEAFF | TGTGCCAGCAGCAGGGACAGGGCAAGCACTGAAGCTTTCTTT
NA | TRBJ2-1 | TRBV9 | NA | CASSVPATFSYNEQFF | TGTGCCAGCAGCGTCCCGGCTACGTTTTCCTACAATGAGCAGTTCTTC
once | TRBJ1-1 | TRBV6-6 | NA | CASRDQGTEAFF | TGTGCCAGCAGAGACCAGGGCACTGAAGCTTTCTTT
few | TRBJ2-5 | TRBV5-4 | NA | CASSLDRETQYF | TGTGCCAGCAGCTTGGATCGGGAGACCCAGTACTTC
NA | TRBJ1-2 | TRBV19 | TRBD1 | CASGGQDGTF | TGTGCCAGTGGGGGACAGGACGGCACCTTC
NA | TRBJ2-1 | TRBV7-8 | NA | CASSTQGTNEQFF | TGTGCCAGCAGCACCCAGGGGACGAATGAGCAGTTCTTC
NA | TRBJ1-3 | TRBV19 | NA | CASRSVSSGNTIYF | TGTGCCAGTAGATCCGTGAGCTCTGGAAACACCATATATTTT
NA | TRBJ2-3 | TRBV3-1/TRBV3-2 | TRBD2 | CASSQGGGEGTDTQYF | TGTGCCAGCAGCCAAGGGGGAGGGGAAGGCACAGATACGCAGTATTTT
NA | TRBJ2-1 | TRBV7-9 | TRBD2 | CASSLGLAGPPVNEQFF | TGTGCCAGCAGCTTAGGATTAGCGGGCCCCCCTGTCAATGAGCAGTTCTTC
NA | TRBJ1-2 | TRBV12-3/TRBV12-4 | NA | CASSSGRGYTF | TGTGCCAGCAGTTCAGGGCGCGGCTACACCTTC